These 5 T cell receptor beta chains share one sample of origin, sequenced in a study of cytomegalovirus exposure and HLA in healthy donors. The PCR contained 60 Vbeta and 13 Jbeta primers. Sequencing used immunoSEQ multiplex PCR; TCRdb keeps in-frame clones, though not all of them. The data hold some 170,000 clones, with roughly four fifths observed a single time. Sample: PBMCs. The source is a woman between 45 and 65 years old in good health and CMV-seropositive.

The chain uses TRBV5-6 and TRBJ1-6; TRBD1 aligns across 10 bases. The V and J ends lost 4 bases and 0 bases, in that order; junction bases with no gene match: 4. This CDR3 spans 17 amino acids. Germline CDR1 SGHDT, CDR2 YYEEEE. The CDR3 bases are TGTGCCAGCAGCGGGGACAGGGGAAGCTCCTATAATTCACCCCTCCACTTT. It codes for CASSGDRGSSYNSPLHF.

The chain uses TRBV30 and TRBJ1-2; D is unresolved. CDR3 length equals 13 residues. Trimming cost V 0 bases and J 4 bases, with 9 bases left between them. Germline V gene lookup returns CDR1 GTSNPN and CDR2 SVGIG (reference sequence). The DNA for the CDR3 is TGTGCCTGGAGTGTACTCGCGAGCTATGGCTACACCTTC. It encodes CAWSVLASYGYTF.

The CDR3 spells CASSLGDRIYEQYF. CDR3 nucleotide sequence: TGCGCCAGCAGCTTGGGTGACAGGATTTACGAGCAGTACTTC. This chain connects TRBV5-1 to TRBJ2-7; a possible D gene is TRBD1 (6 bases). This CDR3 has 14 residues. Germline CDR1 and CDR2: SGHRS and YFSETQ. Trimming took 0 bases from V and 4 from J, leaving 11 bases between them.

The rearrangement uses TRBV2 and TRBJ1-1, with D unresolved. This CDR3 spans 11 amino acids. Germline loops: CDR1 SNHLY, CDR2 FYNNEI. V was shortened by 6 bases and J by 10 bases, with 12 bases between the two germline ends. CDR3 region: CASREDRGAFF. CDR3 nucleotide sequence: TGTGCCAGCAGGGAGGACCGCGGAGCTTTCTTT.

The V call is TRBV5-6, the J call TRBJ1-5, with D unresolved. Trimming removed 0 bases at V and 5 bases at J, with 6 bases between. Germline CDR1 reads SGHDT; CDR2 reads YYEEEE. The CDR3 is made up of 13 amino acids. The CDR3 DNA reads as TGTGCCAGCAGCTTGGGCCCGGATCAGCCCCAGCATTTT. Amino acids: CASSLGPDQPQHF.